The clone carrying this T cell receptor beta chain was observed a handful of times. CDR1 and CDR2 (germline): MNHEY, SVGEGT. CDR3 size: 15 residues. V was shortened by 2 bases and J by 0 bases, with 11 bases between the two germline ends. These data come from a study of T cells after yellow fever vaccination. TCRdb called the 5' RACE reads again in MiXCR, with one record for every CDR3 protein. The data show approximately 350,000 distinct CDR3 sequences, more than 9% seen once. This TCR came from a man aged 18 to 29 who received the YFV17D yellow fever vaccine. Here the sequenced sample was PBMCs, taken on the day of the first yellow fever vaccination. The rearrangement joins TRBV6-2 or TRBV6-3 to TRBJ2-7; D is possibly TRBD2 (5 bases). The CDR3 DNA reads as TGTGCCAGCAGTTACCTAGCCGAAAGCTCCTACGAGCAGTACTTC. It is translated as CASSYLAESSYEQYF.